This T cell receptor beta chain was identified in a study of CD8+ T cells in alopecia areata. Findings and caveats of the study: Sharing of TCR sequences between patients (possibly for HLA-related reasons) was less clear than in mice.

RNA extraction and reverse transcription yielded cDNA as sequencing template. The assay was immunoSEQ multiplex PCR, and TCRdb's table has in-frame clones only and misses some. Listed for the sample are around 110,000 clones, none seen a single time. About this clone: Antigen specificity is unknown. Genes and germline are mouse. The read terminates 4 residues ahead of where the CDR3 ends, so the germline J gene completes it.

The germline gives CDR1 NNHDY, CDR2 SYVADS. CDR3 length: 15 amino acids. V lost 2 bases and J lost 0, with 8 bases in between. J is TRBJ1-4 and V is TRBV13-3; D gene uncertain. This receptor was identified in a C3H/HeJ mouse with alopecia areata. This mouse strain has H2-k as its MHC haplotype. The source material was lesional skin. CDR3 protein: CASSDQQFSNERLFF. The part of the CDR3 DNA that was read is TGTGCCAGCAGTGACCAGCAGTTTTCCAACGAA.